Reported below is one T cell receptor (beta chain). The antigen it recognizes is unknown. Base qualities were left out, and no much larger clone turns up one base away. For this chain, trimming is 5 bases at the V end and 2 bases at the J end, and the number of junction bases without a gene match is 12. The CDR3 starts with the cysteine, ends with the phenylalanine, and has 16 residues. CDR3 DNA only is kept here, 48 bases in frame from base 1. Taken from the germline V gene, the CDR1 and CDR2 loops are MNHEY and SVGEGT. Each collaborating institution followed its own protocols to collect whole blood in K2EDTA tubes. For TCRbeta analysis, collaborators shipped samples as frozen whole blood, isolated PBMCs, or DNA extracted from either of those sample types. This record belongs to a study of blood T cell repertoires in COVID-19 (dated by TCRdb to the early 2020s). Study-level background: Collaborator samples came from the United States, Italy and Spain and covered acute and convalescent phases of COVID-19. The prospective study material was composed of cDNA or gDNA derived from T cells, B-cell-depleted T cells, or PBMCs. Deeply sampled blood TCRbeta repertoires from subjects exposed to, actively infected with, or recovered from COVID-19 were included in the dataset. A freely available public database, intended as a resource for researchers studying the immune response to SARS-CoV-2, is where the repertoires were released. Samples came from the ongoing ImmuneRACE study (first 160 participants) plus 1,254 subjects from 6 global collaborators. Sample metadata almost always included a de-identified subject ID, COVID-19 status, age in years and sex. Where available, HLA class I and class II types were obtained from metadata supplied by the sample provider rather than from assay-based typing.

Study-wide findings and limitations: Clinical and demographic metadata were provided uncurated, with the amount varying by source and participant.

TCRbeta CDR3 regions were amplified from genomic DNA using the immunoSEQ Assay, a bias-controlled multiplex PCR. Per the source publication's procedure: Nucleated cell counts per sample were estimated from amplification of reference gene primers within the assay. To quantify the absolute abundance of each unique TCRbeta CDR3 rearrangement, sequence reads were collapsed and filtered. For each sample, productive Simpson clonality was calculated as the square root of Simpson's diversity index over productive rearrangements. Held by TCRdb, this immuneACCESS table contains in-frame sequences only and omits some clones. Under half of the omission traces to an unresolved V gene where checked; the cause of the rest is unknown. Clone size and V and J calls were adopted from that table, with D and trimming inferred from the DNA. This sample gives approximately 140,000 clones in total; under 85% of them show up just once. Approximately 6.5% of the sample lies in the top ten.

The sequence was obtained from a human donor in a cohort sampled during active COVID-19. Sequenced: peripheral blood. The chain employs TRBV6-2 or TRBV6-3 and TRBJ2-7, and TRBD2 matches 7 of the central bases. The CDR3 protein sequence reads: CASSPLLPGGTYEQYF. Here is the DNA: TGTGCCAGCAGTCCACTTTTGCCGGGAGGAACCTACGAGCAGTACTTC.